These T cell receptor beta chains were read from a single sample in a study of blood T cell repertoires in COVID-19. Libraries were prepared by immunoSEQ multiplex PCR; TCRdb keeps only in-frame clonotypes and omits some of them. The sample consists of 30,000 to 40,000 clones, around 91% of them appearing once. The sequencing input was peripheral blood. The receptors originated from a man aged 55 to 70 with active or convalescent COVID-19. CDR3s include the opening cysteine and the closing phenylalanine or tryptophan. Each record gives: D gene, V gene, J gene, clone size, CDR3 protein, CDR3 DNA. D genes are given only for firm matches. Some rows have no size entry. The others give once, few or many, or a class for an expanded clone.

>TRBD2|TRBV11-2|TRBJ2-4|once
CASSLRVWRERSKNIQYF
TGTGCCAGCAGCTTAAGGGTTTGGCGGGAGAGATCCAAAAACATTCAGTACTTC
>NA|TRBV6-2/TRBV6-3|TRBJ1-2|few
CASSYQGNYGYTF
TGTGCCAGCAGTTACCAGGGGAACTATGGCTACACCTTC
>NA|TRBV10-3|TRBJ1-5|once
CAISPFVNQPQHF
TGTGCCATCAGCCCCTTTGTCAATCAGCCCCAGCATTTT
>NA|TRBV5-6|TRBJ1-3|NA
CASSLGIQGTGNTIYF
TGTGCCAGCAGCTTAGGCATACAGGGAACTGGAAACACCATATATTTT
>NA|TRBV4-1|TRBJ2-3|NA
CASSQVTAGRAQNTQYF
TGCGCCAGCAGCCAAGTTACTGCTGGCAGGGCCCAGAATACGCAGTATTTT
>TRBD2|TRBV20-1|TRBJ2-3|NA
CSASNRLAGKDTQYF
TGCAGTGCTAGTAACAGACTAGCGGGGAAAGATACGCAGTATTTT
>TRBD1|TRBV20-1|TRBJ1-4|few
CSAPGQGILFF
TGCAGTGCTCCGGGACAGGGAATACTGTTTTTT
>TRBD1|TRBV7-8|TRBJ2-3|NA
CASSSSRDRGHITQYF
TGTGCCAGCAGCTCGTCCCGGGACAGGGGGCATATTACGCAGTATTTT
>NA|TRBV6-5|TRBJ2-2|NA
CASNLETRTGELFF
TGTGCCAGCAATCTTGAGACTCGCACCGGGGAGCTGTTTTTT
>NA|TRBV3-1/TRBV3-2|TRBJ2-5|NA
CASSQRRGVYQETQYF
TGTGCCAGCAGCCAACGAAGAGGAGTGTACCAAGAGACCCAGTACTTC
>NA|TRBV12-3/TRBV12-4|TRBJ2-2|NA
CASSLSVGELFF
TGTGCCAGCAGTTTGTCGGTGGGGGAGCTGTTTTTT
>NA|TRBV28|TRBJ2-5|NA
CASSRAGKETQYF
TGTGCCAGCAGTCGGGCGGGGAAAGAGACCCAGTACTTC
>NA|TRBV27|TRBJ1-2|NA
CASSSAGADYGYTF
TGTGCCAGCAGTTCCGCGGGGGCGGACTATGGCTACACCTTC
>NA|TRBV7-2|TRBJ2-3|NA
CASITFGGSSADTQYF
TGTGCCAGCATCACCTTTGGGGGGAGTAGCGCAGATACGCAGTATTTT
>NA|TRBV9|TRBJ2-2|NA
CASSRQNTGELFF
TGTGCCAGCAGCAGACAGAACACCGGGGAGCTGTTTTTT
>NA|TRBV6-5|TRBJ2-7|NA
CASSYSYGPGEQYF
TGTGCCAGCAGTTACTCTTACGGTCCGGGCGAGCAGTACTTC
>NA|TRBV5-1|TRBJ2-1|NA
CASSLIPPGDEQFF
TGCGCCAGCAGCTTGATCCCACCGGGGGATGAGCAGTTCTTC
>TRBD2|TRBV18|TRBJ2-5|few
CASSPRLAGGFRETQYF
TGTGCCAGCTCACCACGACTAGCGGGAGGTTTTAGAGAGACCCAGTACTTC
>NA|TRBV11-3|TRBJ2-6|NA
CASSLGTGQTGANVLTF
TGTGCCAGCAGCTTAGGGACTGGGCAAACTGGGGCCAACGTCCTGACTTTC
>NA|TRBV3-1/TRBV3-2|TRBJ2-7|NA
CASGGGKSYEQYF
TGTGCCAGCGGGGGCGGAAAATCCTACGAGCAGTACTTC
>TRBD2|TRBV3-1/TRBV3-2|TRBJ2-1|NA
CASSQSHTRLAGVNEQFF
TGTGCCAGCAGCCAAAGTCACACCAGACTAGCGGGAGTCAATGAGCAGTTCTTC
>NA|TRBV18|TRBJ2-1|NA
CASSPGVSGVLYSNEQFF
TGTGCCAGCTCACCAGGGGTTTCGGGAGTTTTGTACAGCAATGAGCAGTTCTTC
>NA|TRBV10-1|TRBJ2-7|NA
CASSESGRGSEQYF
TGCGCCAGCAGTGAGTCTGGCAGGGGAAGCGAGCAGTACTTC
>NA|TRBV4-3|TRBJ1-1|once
CASSPNRRGNTEAFF
TGCGCCAGCAGCCCGAACCGACGGGGGAACACTGAAGCTTTCTTT
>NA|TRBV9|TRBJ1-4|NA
CASSAGLIEKLFF
TGTGCCAGCAGCGCCGGACTAATCGAAAAACTGTTTTTT
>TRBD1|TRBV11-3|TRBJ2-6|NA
CAILPLSPDRGASGANVLTF
TGTGCCATCCTACCCCTAAGTCCGGACAGGGGTGCCTCTGGGGCCAACGTCCTGACTTTC
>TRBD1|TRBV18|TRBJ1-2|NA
CASSRDTGGGDGYTF
TGTGCCAGCTCAAGGGATACAGGGGGCGGAGATGGCTACACCTTC
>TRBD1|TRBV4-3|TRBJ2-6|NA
CASSQGTGVRGANVLTF
TGCGCCAGCAGCCAGGGGACAGGGGTTCGGGGGGCCAACGTCCTGACTTTC
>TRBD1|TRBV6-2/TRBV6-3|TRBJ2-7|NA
CASSYEPRAGGYEQYF
TGTGCCAGCAGTTACGAGCCCCGGGCAGGGGGCTACGAGCAGTACTTC
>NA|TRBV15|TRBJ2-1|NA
CATSRSGLLYNEQFF
TGTGCCACCAGCAGATCGGGACTCCTATACAATGAGCAGTTCTTC